Shown below are 3 T cell receptor beta chains from a single sample sequenced in a study of blood T cell repertoires in COVID-19. Data came from immunoSEQ multiplex PCR; TCRdb stores just in-frame clones and leaves some out. Of about 29,000 clones in the sample, almost 85% were seen once. The sequencing input was peripheral blood. The source of these receptors is an older man with active COVID-19.

The rearrangement links TRBV11-2 to TRBJ1-1; D unresolved. CDR1 SGHAT and CDR2 FQNNGV come from the germline V gene. The CDR3 has 13 residues. Trimming took 5 bases from V and 6 from J, leaving 13 bases between them. CDR3 region: CASSPGINAEAFF. The CDR3, as DNA: TGTGCCAGCAGCCCCGGTATTAATGCTGAAGCTTTCTTT.

The chain carries TRBV5-1 and TRBJ1-3; possible D gene TRBD1, 5 bases. CDR3 size: 14 residues. Germline V gene data show CDR1 as SGHRS and CDR2 as YFSETQ. V lost 4 bases and J 2 bases, leaving 10 bases between the germline ends. The CDR3 sequence: CASSPGGAGNTIYF. In DNA form, the CDR3 reads TGCGCCAGCAGCCCCGGGGGGGCTGGAAACACCATATATTTT.

The V gene is TRBV10-2, the J gene TRBJ1-5, with 8 bases aligning to TRBD1. V lost 3 bases and J lost 4; bases outside the gene matches: 8. Germline CDR1 is WSHSY and CDR2 is SAAADI. The CDR3 spans 16 residues. CDR3 nucleotides: TGCGCCAGCAGTGAAGGGAGGACAGGGAGGAATCAGCCCCAGCATTTT. Translation: CASSEGRTGRNQPQHF.